The present T cell receptor beta chain was sequenced within a study of vaccination effects on CD4 cells after COVID-19. Study-wide context: It was two doses of either the BNT162b2 or mRNA-1273 vaccine that participants received.

Using immunoSEQ multiplex PCR, the repertoire was profiled, and TCRdb retains in-frame clones only, with some absent. The sample has approximately 40,000 clones, around two thirds seen once. The CDR3 length is 14 residues. Looked up from germline, CDR1 is SGHAT and CDR2 is FQNNGV. V shed 5 bases and J shed 0 bases, with 5 bases lying between them. As for this clone: Its antigen is undetermined.

Before any sequencing was done, the ViraFEST assay used viral peptide pools to expand antigen-specific CD4+ T cells. Culture lasted about 10 days before CD4+ T cell isolation. Sometime from March through December 2020, the person acquired a SARS-CoV-2 infection that PCR confirmed. The researchers cultured approximately 2 million PBMC per well with approximately 10 IU/ml IL-2 and approximately 10 ug/ml peptides. V gene TRBV11-2 combines with J gene TRBJ2-6; D perhaps matches TRBD2 (5 bases). This receptor was obtained from a human donor who had a prior SARS-CoV-2 infection. The sample was CD4+ T cells from PBMCs cultured with a peptide pool, taken before COVID-19 vaccination. The CDR3 here is CASSGSSGANVLTF. In nucleotides, the CDR3 is TGTGCCAGCAGCGGGAGCTCTGGGGCCAACGTCCTGACTTTC.